Below are 10 T cell receptor beta chains sequenced from a single sample in a study of blood T cell repertoires in COVID-19. TCRdb keeps only in-frame clones here, not all; method: immunoSEQ multiplex PCR. Here the sample spans about 210,000 clones, 80% being singletons. Sequenced sample: peripheral blood. The receptors were gathered from a human donor in a cohort sampled during active COVID-19.

This clone has at least ten counts. The CDR3 reads CASSLAGGLRQETQYF. The CDR3 nucleotides are TGTGCCAGCAGCTTAGCGGGGGGACTCCGCCAAGAGACCCAGTACTTC. V is TRBV11-2 and J is TRBJ2-5, with TRBD2 matching over 7 bases. This CDR3 is built from 16 residues. In germline, CDR1 is SGHAT, CDR2 FQNNGV. Losses at the gene ends were 1 base for V and 1 base for J; bases not matched to a gene: 6.

This chain joins TRBV6-5 and TRBJ1-1; no clear D gene. V lost 6 bases and J 2 bases, leaving 16 bases between the germline ends. Germline V gives CDR1 MNHEY, CDR2 SVGAGI. This CDR3 has 15 residues. CDR3 nucleotides: TGTGCCAGCAGGCACTTGACGGCGGAAAACACTGAAGCTTTCTTT. It is translated as CASRHLTAENTEAFF.

The genes are TRBV6-2 or TRBV6-3 and TRBJ1-4; 10 nucleotides align to TRBD1. Trimming at V came to 4 bases and at J to 7 bases, leaving 3 bases not matched to a gene. There are 14 residues in the CDR3. The germline CDR1 and CDR2 sequences are MNHEY and SVGEGT. The DNA for the CDR3 is TGTGCCAGCAGTTTTGGGACAGGGGTTGAAAAACTGTTTTTT. Amino acids: CASSFGTGVEKLFF.

CDR3 sequence reads: CAWSRDRPTDTQYF. CDR3 bases: TGTGCCTGGAGTCGGGACAGGCCCACAGATACGCAGTATTTT. The chain recombines TRBV30 with TRBJ2-3, with 8 bases that match TRBD1. The CDR3 sequence is 14 residues long. J was trimmed by 2 bases and V by 2 bases; bases with no gene match: 3. In germline, CDR1 is GTSNPN, CDR2 SVGIG (reference sequence).

The V and J genes are TRBV28 and TRBJ1-3, with no clear D. CDR3 size: 17 residues. Germline values: CDR1 MDHEN, CDR2 SYDVKM. V gave up 4 bases and J gave up 0 bases, with 16 bases separating them. The DNA for the CDR3 is TGTGCCAGCAGTTCTTATTGGGCGGGGAACTCTGGAAACACCATATATTTT. Translating gives CASSSYWAGNSGNTIYF.

The rearrangement joins TRBV5-5 to TRBJ1-3, with D perhaps TRBD1 (5 bases). The CDR3 covers 17 residues. Germline V gives CDR1 SGHKS, CDR2 YYEKEE (reference sequence). V was pared by 3 bases and J by 0 bases, with 16 bases between. This CDR3 is CASSYTRQGISGNTIYF. The CDR3 nucleotides read TGTGCCAGCAGCTATACGAGGCAGGGCATCTCTGGAAACACCATATATTTT.

This clone showed up just once. The V gene is TRBV5-4, the J gene TRBJ2-7; 14 nucleotides line up with TRBD2. V was clipped by 3 bases and J by 6 bases; unmatched bases: 5. Germline assignment: CDR1 SGHNT and CDR2 YYREEE (reference sequence). The CDR3 totals 15 residues. The CDR3: CASSSGLAGGFEQYF. Here the CDR3 DNA reads TGTGCCAGCAGCTCCGGACTAGCGGGGGGTTTCGAGCAGTACTTC.

The CDR3 loop reads CASSSGWQSRGDTQYF. CDR3 sequence (DNA): TGTGCCAGCAGTTCTGGCTGGCAGAGCCGGGGTGATACGCAGTATTTT. V and J are TRBV6-5 and TRBJ2-3; D possibly corresponds to TRBD2 (5 bases). CDR1 is MNHEY, CDR2 SVGAGI, per germline. The CDR3 extends over 16 amino acids. Trimming took off 4 bases at V and 6 bases at J, with 20 bases between the two ends.

V is TRBV2 and J is TRBJ1-2; tentative D call: TRBD1 (6 bases). The germline V and J ends were trimmed by 4 bases and 7 bases, with 10 bases remaining between them. CDR3 size: 12 residues. Germline V gives CDR1 SNHLY, CDR2 FYNNEI. The CDR3 sequence: CASSVGGSGYTF. DNA for the CDR3: TGTGCCAGCAGTGTAGGGGGTAGTGGCTACACCTTC.

This chain joins TRBV11-2 and TRBJ2-7; 7 bases are a match to TRBD1. Germline assignment: CDR1 SGHAT and CDR2 FQNNGV. V lost 5 bases, J lost 2 bases, and 9 bases stayed unmatched. The CDR3 is made up of 15 amino acids. This chain's CDR3 is CASSIARTGPYEQYF. In DNA form, the CDR3 reads TGTGCCAGCAGCATCGCCCGGACAGGCCCCTACGAGCAGTACTTC.